This T cell receptor beta chain was sequenced for a study of shared clonotypes between healthy human individuals. The assay was immunoSEQ multiplex PCR, and TCRdb's table has in-frame clones only and misses some. The data contain 900,000 to 1,200,000 clones, roughly 74% of them singletons. The CDR3 runs 15 residues. V lost 0 bases and J lost 6, with 15 bases in between. CDR1 SQVTM and CDR2 ANQGSEA come from the germline V gene. All donors were Caucasian adults living in Nashville, Tennessee. The sample taken for sequencing was memory CD4+ T cells from PBMCs. Subset meaning: CD45RA-negative fraction. V and J are TRBV29-1 and TRBJ2-1; D is perhaps TRBD1 or TRBD2 (6 bases each). This TCR came from a man in his late teens or twenties in good health. Some clones in this sample may be carry-over from other donors' samples. For the CDR3, the DNA is TGCAGCGTTGAAGATGGAGGGGGTGGCCTCAATGAGCAGTTCTTC. Translating gives CSVEDGGGGLNEQFF.